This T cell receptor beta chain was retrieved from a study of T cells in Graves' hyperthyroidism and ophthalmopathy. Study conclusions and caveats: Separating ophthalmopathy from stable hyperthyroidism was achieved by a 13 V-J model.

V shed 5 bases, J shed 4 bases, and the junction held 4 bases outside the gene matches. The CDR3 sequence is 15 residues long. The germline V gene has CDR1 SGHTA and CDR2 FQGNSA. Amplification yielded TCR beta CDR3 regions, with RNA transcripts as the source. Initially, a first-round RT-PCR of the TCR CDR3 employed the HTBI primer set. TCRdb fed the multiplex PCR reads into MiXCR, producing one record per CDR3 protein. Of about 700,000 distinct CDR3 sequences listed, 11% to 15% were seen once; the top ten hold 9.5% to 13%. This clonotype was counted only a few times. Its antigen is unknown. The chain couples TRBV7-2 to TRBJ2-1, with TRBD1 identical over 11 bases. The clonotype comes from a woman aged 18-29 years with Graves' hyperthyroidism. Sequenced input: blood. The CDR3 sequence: CASSVGTGGYNEQFF. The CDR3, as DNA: TGTGCCAGCAGCGTAGGGACAGGGGGATACAATGAGCAGTTCTTC.